Listed here are 21 T cell receptor beta chains from one sample, sequenced in a study of T cell changes during pregnancy in multiple sclerosis. Measured with immunoSEQ multiplex PCR; TCRdb has only the in-frame clones, and not every one. The sample has fewer than 30,000 clones; about 92% are singletons. The specimen comprised CD4+ T cells from peripheral blood mononuclear cells, sampled in the first trimester of pregnancy. Source of these receptors: a female donor with multiple sclerosis, enrolled in a pregnancy study.

The chain uses TRBV2 and TRBJ2-7, with D hard to call. Germline V gene data show CDR1 as SNHLY and CDR2 as FYNNEI. The germline V and J ends were trimmed by 7 bases and 6 bases, with 16 bases remaining between them. The CDR3 contains 13 residues. CDR3 nucleotide sequence: TGTGCCAGCATTCGGTCGGTCCCTAGCGAGCAGTACTTC. Residues: CASIRSVPSEQYF.

The chain combines TRBV6-5 with TRBJ1-6; weak D call: TRBD1 (5 bases). V lost 6 bases, J lost 9 bases, and 18 bases lay in between. Germline CDR1 and CDR2: MNHEY and SVGAGI. CDR3 length equals 15 residues. The CDR3 sequence is CASRNLGGASSPLHF. For the CDR3, the DNA is TGTGCCAGCAGAAACCTTGGTGGGGCTAGTTCACCCCTCCACTTT.

The chain recombines TRBV2 with TRBJ2-5, with D perhaps matching TRBD1 (6 bases). The CDR3 is 13 residues long. From germline, CDR1 is SNHLY and CDR2 FYNNEI. Between the trimmed V and J ends, which lost 4 bases and 3 bases, there was a span of 9 bases. The CDR3 sequence: CASSVDRKETQYF. DNA for the CDR3: TGTGCCAGCAGTGTGGACAGAAAAGAGACCCAGTACTTC.

The chain has TRBV7-2 and TRBJ1-2; TRBD1 aligns across 9 bases. CDR3 length: 14 amino acids. The ends lost 5 bases at V and 4 bases at J; junction bases unmatched: 5. Germline V gene lookup returns CDR1 SGHTA and CDR2 FQGNSA. The CDR3 sequence is CASSPGTGFYGYTF. In DNA, the CDR3 is TGTGCCAGCAGCCCCGGGACAGGGTTCTATGGCTACACCTTC.

This rearrangement joins TRBV30 to TRBJ1-5; D is uncertain. Trimming removed 4 bases from V and 0 bases from J, with 7 bases in between. This CDR3 is built from 13 residues. The germline V gene has CDR1 GTSNPN and CDR2 SVGIG (reference sequence). CDR3 protein: CAWTADSNQPQHF. For the CDR3, the DNA is TGTGCCTGGACAGCGGATAGCAATCAGCCCCAGCATTTT.

The chain uses TRBV6-1 and TRBJ1-1; the D gene is possibly TRBD1 (6 bases). V shed 6 bases and J shed 3 bases, with 11 bases lying between them. Germline loops: CDR1 MNHNS, CDR2 SASEGT. The CDR3 spans 13 residues. CDR3 amino acids: CASSWTVDTEAFF. CDR3 DNA sequence: TGTGCCAGCAGCTGGACAGTCGACACTGAAGCTTTCTTT.

V and J are TRBV11-2 and TRBJ2-7; unclear D gene. Germline assignment: CDR1 SGHAT and CDR2 FQNNGV. The CDR3 is made up of 13 amino acids. Between the trimmed V and J ends, which lost 5 bases and 6 bases, there was a span of 14 bases. As DNA, the CDR3 is TGTGCCAGCAGCGTTAGCCCCTCCACCGAGCAGTACTTC. This codes for CASSVSPSTEQYF.

This chain joins TRBV7-9 and TRBJ1-1, with D perhaps matching TRBD1 (6 bases). The CDR3 is 14 amino acids. The V gene lost 3 bases and the J gene lost 11 bases, with 19 bases spanning the gap. The germline V gene has CDR1 SEHNR and CDR2 FQNEAQ (reference sequence). CDR3 protein: CASSFSGTNLWAFF. In nucleotides, the CDR3 is TGTGCCAGCAGCTTTTCCGGGACAAATTTGTGGGCTTTCTTT.

This rearrangement joins TRBV7-9 to TRBJ2-7, with TRBD2 matching 9 bases. The CDR3 totals 14 residues. CDR1 SEHNR and CDR2 FQNEAQ come from the germline V gene (reference sequence). Unmatched junction bases numbered 7, after V lost 6 bases and J lost 4 bases. This chain's CDR3 is CASSPSGGSYEQYF. CDR3 DNA: TGTGCCAGCAGTCCAAGCGGGGGGTCTTACGAGCAGTACTTC.

This chain uses TRBV5-5 with TRBJ1-4; a weak D match, TRBD1 (6 bases). V lost 4 bases to trimming and J lost 5 bases, with 12 bases between them. The CDR3 spans 14 residues. From germline, CDR1 is SGHKS and CDR2 YYEKEE (reference sequence). The CDR3 DNA follows: TGTGCCAGCAGCCTAGGACAGATAAATGAAAAACTGTTTTTT. It yields the protein CASSLGQINEKLFF.

The chain employs TRBV19 and TRBJ2-3; TRBD1 might be the D (5 bases). CDR1 is LNHDA and CDR2 is SQIVND in the germline V gene (reference sequence). The V end was cut by 7 bases, the J end by 0 bases, with 14 bases between. The length of the CDR3 is 15 residues. This CDR3 is CASIGAETSTDTQYF. CDR3 DNA: TGTGCCAGTATTGGGGCTGAAACTAGCACAGATACGCAGTATTTT.

V usage is TRBV6-5 and J usage is TRBJ1-6, with D tentatively TRBD1 (6 bases). The CDR3 is 14 residues long. V lost 6 bases and J 9 bases, leaving 15 bases between the germline ends. Germline V CDR1 and CDR2: MNHEY, SVGAGI. DNA for the CDR3: TGTGCCAGCAGCCGCCTGGCCAGGGGTTCACCCCTCCACTTT. Protein sequence: CASSRLARGSPLHF.

The chain is built from TRBV25-1 and TRBJ2-3; 9 bases agree with TRBD2. Trimming cost V 3 bases and J 2 bases; bases outside gene matches: 9. Germline V gene sequence: CDR1 MGHDK, CDR2 SYGVNS. CDR3 length: 17 amino acids. The CDR3 DNA follows: TGTGCCAGCAGTGACCCCTCGACTAGCGGACCCACAGATACGCAGTATTTT. Translating gives CASSDPSTSGPTDTQYF.

The CDR3 protein is CASIPTTGADSPLHF. The CDR3 DNA is TGTGCCAGTATTCCTACGACAGGGGCGGATTCACCCCTCCACTTT. This chain links TRBV19 with TRBJ1-6, with TRBD1 matching over 8 bases. With V trimmed by 7 bases and J by 8 bases, 10 bases remained unmatched. CDR1 and CDR2 (germline): LNHDA, SQIVND (reference sequence). The CDR3 length is 15 residues.

V gene TRBV7-2 combines with J gene TRBJ1-1; 7 nucleotides align to TRBD1. Germline values: CDR1 SGHTA, CDR2 FQGNSA. The CDR3 totals 17 residues. V trimming: 2 bases; J trimming: 2 bases; junction bases outside the gene matches: 11. This chain's CDR3 is CASSLNIIDRANTEAFF. The DNA of the CDR3 is TGTGCCAGCAGCTTAAATATCATCGACAGGGCTAACACTGAAGCTTTCTTT.

This chain connects TRBV9 to TRBJ2-5; 7 nucleotides align to TRBD1. Germline values: CDR1 SGDLS, CDR2 YYNGEE. The CDR3 is 14 amino acids. Trimming at V came to 2 bases and at J to 7 bases, leaving 8 bases not matched to a gene. The CDR3: CASSVGGPGGTQYF. As DNA, the CDR3 is TGTGCCAGCAGCGTCGGAGGTCCAGGGGGGACCCAGTACTTC.

The chain links TRBV5-1 to TRBJ2-5; TRBD1 is a possible D gene (6 bases). The V gene's germline CDR1 is SGHRS and CDR2 YFSETQ. The V gene lost 4 bases and the J gene lost 2 bases, with 12 bases spanning the gap. This CDR3 region has 14 residues. CDR3 bases: TGCGCCAGCAGCCTCCAAGGGACACAAGAGACCCAGTACTTC. Encoded protein: CASSLQGTQETQYF.

The V and J genes are TRBV9 and TRBJ2-7; D might be TRBD1 (5 bases). This CDR3 contains 14 residues. V dropped 0 bases and J dropped 3 bases, with 10 bases sitting between them. Germline lookup yields CDR1 SGDLS and CDR2 YYNGEE. Here the CDR3 reads CASSVGGPDYEQYF. CDR3 nucleotide sequence: TGTGCCAGCAGCGTAGGGGGCCCGGACTACGAGCAGTACTTC. Full variable domain (remainder filled in from reference TRBV9 and TRBJ2-7): DSGVTQTPKHLITATGQRVTLRCSPRSGDLSVYWYQQSLDQGLQFLIQYYNGEERAKGNILERFSAQQFPDLHSELNLSSLELGDSALYFCASSVGGPDYEQYFGPGTRLTVT.

This clone turned up a few times. This chain joins TRBV5-6 and TRBJ1-2; no clear D gene. Germline V gene sequence: CDR1 SGHDT, CDR2 YYEEEE. CDR3 length: 15 amino acids. Trimming took off 0 bases at V and 2 bases at J, with 11 bases between the two ends. The CDR3 DNA reads TGTGCCAGCAGCTTGGACGGCAGGATAAACTATGGCTACACCTTC. This encodes CASSLDGRINYGYTF.

The V and J genes are TRBV5-4 and TRBJ2-2; TRBD2 matches at 10 bases. CDR1 is SGHNT and CDR2 is YYREEE in the germline V gene (reference sequence). Trimming cost V 1 base and J 7 bases; bases outside gene matches: 13. The CDR3 spans 18 residues. CDR3: CASSLRFGLAGAGGELFF. In DNA form, the CDR3 reads TGTGCCAGCAGCTTGAGGTTCGGTCTAGCGGGGGCTGGCGGGGAGCTGTTTTTT.

V and J are TRBV30 and TRBJ1-6; D is uncertain. V lost 1 base and J lost 5, with 12 bases in between. This CDR3 region has 15 residues. Germline V gene sequence: CDR1 GTSNPN, CDR2 SVGIG (reference sequence). CDR3 coding DNA: TGTGCCTGGAGTGCCCTAGGACTCAATAATTCACCCCTCCACTTT. Translating it yields CAWSALGLNNSPLHF.